These 29 T cell receptor beta chains came from one sample sequenced in a study of Ad26.COV2.S vaccination and SARS-CoV-2 variants. The treatment was: around 19 received Ad26.COV2.S at low or high dose, single or two shots; 5 received placebo; per-sample allocation not given. Specimens were obtained on day 63 following the first vaccine or placebo injection. Sequencing used immunoSEQ multiplex PCR; TCRdb keeps in-frame clones, though not all of them. The sample shows hundreds of thousands of clones, 89% of them seen only once. Sequencing was performed on peripheral blood, taken in a trial of Ad26.COV2.S vaccine versus placebo. The receptors were sampled from a person aged 18 to 65 who received the Ad26.COV2.S COVID-19 vaccine or a placebo.

With respect to this clone: This same CDR3 is encoded by further DNA sequences in the sample. The chain employs TRBV24-1 and TRBJ2-1; 11 positions match TRBD2. The CDR3 covers 15 residues. CDR1 is KGHDR, CDR2 SFDVKD, per germline. Losses at the gene ends were 4 bases for V and 5 bases for J; bases not matched to a gene: 3. CDR3 sequence: CATSDPGLADNEQFF. CDR3 bases: TGTGCCACCAGTGACCCGGGACTAGCGGACAATGAGCAGTTCTTC.

J is TRBJ1-3 and V is TRBV11-2; the D gene is possibly TRBD1 (6 bases). The CDR3 is made up of 13 amino acids. Trimming left V 5 bases short and J 3 bases short, with 8 bases between. Germline CDR1 is SGHAT and CDR2 is FQNNGV. In DNA form, the CDR3 reads TGTGCCAGCAGCCGGACAGTTGGAAACACCATATATTTT. Encoded protein: CASSRTVGNTIYF.

V is TRBV4-1 and J is TRBJ2-2; D tentatively fits TRBD1 or TRBD2 (6 bases each). The CDR3 contains 16 residues. With 3 bases removed from V and 7 bases from J, the gap between germline ends came to 18 bases. Germline V gene lookup returns CDR1 MGHRA and CDR2 YSYEKL. The CDR3 region has the DNA TGCGCCAGCAGCCAGATTATCCGGGGGCCGGTCGGGGAGCTGTTTTTT. As protein: CASSQIIRGPVGELFF.

J is TRBJ2-2 and V is TRBV6-5; D not resolved. From germline, CDR1 is MNHEY and CDR2 SVGAGI. CDR3 length: 12 amino acids. V was cut by 6 bases and J by 1 base, with 3 bases left in between. The CDR3 is CASSWNTGELFF. In DNA form, the CDR3 reads TGTGCCAGCAGCTGGAACACCGGGGAGCTGTTTTTT.

The chain has TRBV7-9 and TRBJ1-6, with D maybe TRBD1 (5 bases). This CDR3 comprises 17 residues. Trimming stripped 10 bases from V and 7 bases from J, with 26 bases between. The germline V gene has CDR1 SEHNR and CDR2 FQNEAQ (reference sequence). The CDR3 sequence is CATSGGQGKPRNSPLHF. The CDR3 bases are TGTGCCACCTCGGGTGGGCAGGGTAAACCTCGAAATTCACCCCTCCACTTT.

This sequence joins TRBV4-1 and TRBJ1-2, with 8 nucleotides matching TRBD1. V shed 4 bases and J 1 base; nucleotides not matched to a gene: 14. Germline V lookup: CDR1 MGHRA, CDR2 YSYEKL. This CDR3 is built from 18 residues. CDR3 DNA: TGCGCCAGCAGCCTCGCTGGCCGGGGGACAGGCCTTAACTATGGCTACACCTTC. It yields the protein CASSLAGRGTGLNYGYTF.

The rearrangement joins TRBV29-1 to TRBJ2-1, with 8 bases matching TRBD2. Per the germline V gene, CDR1 is SQVTM and CDR2 is ANQGSEA. CDR3 length: 12 residues. V shed 3 bases and J 6 bases; nucleotides not matched to a gene: 1. The CDR3 DNA follows: TGCAGCGTTGACGGACTAGCCAATGAGCAGTTCTTC. Its translation is CSVDGLANEQFF.

The rearrangement uses TRBV18 and TRBJ2-5; D is possibly TRBD2 (7 bases). V dropped 5 bases and J dropped 5 bases, with 21 bases sitting between them. This CDR3 is 16 amino acids long. Germline V CDR1 and CDR2: KGHSH, LQKENI. DNA for the CDR3: TGTGCCAGCTCAAACAGCTCGGGACACGGGGGGGAGACCCAGTACTTC. It encodes CASSNSSGHGGETQYF. Looking up the rest from reference TRBV18 and TRBJ2-5 gives the full variable domain: NAGVMQNPRHLVRRRGQEARLRCSPMKGHSHVYWYRQLPEEGLKFMVYLQKENIIDESGMPKERFSAEFPKEGPSILRIQQVVRGDSAAYFCASSNSSGHGGETQYFGPGTRLLVL.

The J gene is TRBJ2-7, the V gene TRBV5-1, with D possibly being TRBD1 (6 bases). CDR1 is SGHRS and CDR2 is YFSETQ in the germline V gene. This CDR3 is built from 14 residues. The V end was cut by 2 bases, the J end by 3 bases, with 12 bases between. The CDR3 is CASSFTGLGYEQYF. DNA for the CDR3: TGCGCCAGCAGCTTTACAGGGTTGGGCTACGAGCAGTACTTC. Variable domain in full (rest from reference TRBV5-1 and TRBJ2-7): KAGVTQTPRYLIKTRGQQVTLSCSPISGHRSVSWYQQTPGQGLQFLFEYFSETQRNKGNFPGRFSGRQFSNSRSEMNVSTLELGDSALYLCASSFTGLGYEQYFGPGTRLTVT.

The V gene is TRBV30, the J gene TRBJ1-1; D gene unclear. Germline values: CDR1 GTSNPN, CDR2 SVGIG (reference sequence). This CDR3 has 12 residues. V was cut by 0 bases and J by 7 bases, with 9 bases left in between. Written as DNA, the CDR3 is TGTGCCTGGAGTGTAGGAAAGTTTGAAGCTTTCTTT. This sequence encodes CAWSVGKFEAFF. The full variable domain, completed using reference TRBV30 and TRBJ1-1, is SQTIHQWPATLVQPVGSPLSLECTVEGTSNPNLYWYRQAAGRGLQLLFYSVGIGQISSEVPQNLSASRPQDRQFILSSKKLLLSDSGFYLCAWSVGKFEAFFGQGTRLTVV.

The genes are TRBV5-1 and TRBJ2-3, with 8 bases that match TRBD1. The trim removed 7 bases at V and 2 bases at J, leaving 6 bases unmatched. This CDR3 comprises 14 residues. Germline V gene sequence: CDR1 SGHRS, CDR2 YFSETQ. CDR3: CASAQDRDTDTQYF. For the CDR3, the DNA is TGCGCCAGCGCCCAGGACAGGGACACAGATACGCAGTATTTT.

This clone occurred once. This sequence joins TRBV7-8 and TRBJ2-3, with D maybe TRBD2 (6 bases). Per germline, CDR1 SGHVS and CDR2 FQNEAQ. CDR3 length equals 18 residues. V was pared by 1 base and J by 0 bases, with 17 bases between. CDR3: CASSLVVASVTSTDTQYF. CDR3 sequence (DNA): TGTGCCAGCAGCTTAGTCGTCGCTAGCGTTACTAGCACAGATACGCAGTATTTT.

To note about this clone: Within the sample, other DNA sequences also encode this same CDR3. The rearrangement uses TRBV12-3 or TRBV12-4 and TRBJ1-1; D is unclear. V gave up 6 bases and J gave up 1 base, with 9 bases separating them. The CDR3 is 13 amino acids. The CDR3 DNA reads as TGTGCCAGCAGCTTCGGACCGAACACTGAAGCTTTCTTT. This translates into CASSFGPNTEAFF.

V gene TRBV5-1 combines with J gene TRBJ2-5; the D call may be TRBD1 or TRBD2 (6 bases each). The germline V and J ends were trimmed by 5 bases and 2 bases, with 13 bases remaining between them. This CDR3 spans 14 amino acids. Germline values: CDR1 SGHRS, CDR2 YFSETQ. CDR3 nucleotides: TGCGCCAGCAGATGGGGGGCCGGTCAAGAGACCCAGTACTTC. Protein sequence: CASRWGAGQETQYF.

The rearrangement uses TRBV2 and TRBJ2-5; 7 bases fit TRBD1. The germline V gene encodes CDR1 SNHLY and CDR2 FYNNEI. V was pared by 6 bases and J by 5 bases, with 12 bases of the junction left unmatched. This CDR3 has 15 residues. CDR3 bases: TGTGCCAGCAGGGGTTGGACAGGTCAGGGGGAGACCCAGTACTTC. Residues: CASRGWTGQGETQYF.

This chain joins TRBV27 and TRBJ2-2, with 8 bases matching TRBD2. There are 15 residues in the CDR3. Germline CDR1 MNHEY, CDR2 SMNVEV (reference sequence). V trimming: 6 bases; J trimming: 2 bases; junction bases outside the gene matches: 5. The CDR3 DNA reads TGTGCCAGCAGCCCACTAGCGGACAACACCGGGGAGCTGTTTTTT. It yields the protein CASSPLADNTGELFF.

V is TRBV5-1 and J is TRBJ2-2; D remains unclear. V was cut by 4 bases and J by 6 bases, with 16 bases left in between. Germline values: CDR1 SGHRS, CDR2 YFSETQ. The CDR3 sequence is 15 residues long. CDR3 nucleotide sequence: TGCGCCAGCAGCCCAAACCCCACAGTCCCCGGGGAGCTGTTTTTT. Encoded protein: CASSPNPTVPGELFF.

The chain recombines TRBV9 with TRBJ1-2; D is perhaps TRBD1 (6 bases). V was cut by 4 bases and J by 8 bases, with 18 bases left in between. Germline lookup yields CDR1 SGDLS and CDR2 YYNGEE. The CDR3 runs 14 residues. The CDR3 region is CASSPRDTPWGYTF. The CDR3 nucleotides read TGTGCCAGCAGCCCGAGGGACACTCCTTGGGGCTACACCTTC.

V usage is TRBV12-3 or TRBV12-4 and J usage is TRBJ2-7, with TRBD1 matching 9 bases. Trimming cost V 2 bases and J 7 bases; bases outside gene matches: 3. The CDR3 covers 13 residues. The DNA for the CDR3 is TGTGCCAGCAGTTTACTCGGACAGGGGGAGCAGTACTTC. Protein: CASSLLGQGEQYF.

The V and J genes are TRBV19 and TRBJ2-5; 10 bases line up with TRBD2. The J segment lost 4 bases and the V segment lost 6 bases, leaving 11 bases of the junction unmatched. CDR1 is LNHDA and CDR2 is SQIVND in the germline V gene (reference sequence). The length of the CDR3 is 16 residues. This CDR3 reads CASRSSGRSRGETQYF. The CDR3 nucleotides read TGTGCCAGTAGGTCTAGCGGGAGAAGTCGGGGAGAGACCCAGTACTTC.

This rearrangement joins TRBV5-6 to TRBJ2-7; D remains unclear. The CDR3 has 14 residues. The V and J ends lost 1 base and 13 bases respectively, with 21 bases between them. Germline V lookup: CDR1 SGHDT, CDR2 YYEEEE. The CDR3 region is CASSLNGMVWPPYF. The CDR3 coding sequence is TGTGCCAGCAGCTTGAATGGGATGGTTTGGCCGCCTTACTTC.

This clone was observed a few times. The V call is TRBV7-9, the J call TRBJ1-6; possible D gene TRBD1, 6 bases. This CDR3 is built from 14 residues. Germline values: CDR1 SEHNR, CDR2 FQNEAQ (reference sequence). With 2 bases removed from V and 7 bases from J, the gap between germline ends came to 9 bases. The CDR3 reads CASSLWGPNSPLHF. CDR3 coding DNA: TGTGCCAGCAGCTTATGGGGGCCCAATTCACCCCTCCACTTT.

This clone was seen more than once but under ten times. The J gene is TRBJ1-1, the V gene TRBV11-1; D is ambiguous. Per the germline V gene, CDR1 is SGHAT and CDR2 is FQDESV (reference sequence). Trimming pared 2 bases from V and 2 bases from J, leaving 6 bases between. CDR3 size: 13 residues. The CDR3 reads CASSLQENTEAFF. The CDR3 region has the DNA TGTGCCAGCAGCTTACAGGAAAACACTGAAGCTTTCTTT. The full variable domain, with the rest looked up from reference TRBV11-1 and TRBJ1-1, is EAEVAQSPRYKITEKSQAVAFWCDPISGHATLYWYRQILGQGPELLVQFQDESVVDDSQLPKDRFSAERLKGVDSTLKIQPAELGDSAMYLCASSLQENTEAFFGQGTRLTVV.

The rearrangement links TRBV20-1 to TRBJ1-5; TRBD1 aligns across 8 bases. The V gene end was trimmed by 3 bases and the J gene end by 6 bases; junction bases not matched to a gene: 7. The V gene's germline CDR1 is DFQATT and CDR2 SNEGSKA (reference sequence). The CDR3 sequence is 14 residues long. The chain's CDR3 is CSASEQGGLQPQHF. CDR3 coding DNA: TGCAGTGCTAGTGAACAGGGGGGCCTTCAGCCCCAGCATTTT.

The rearrangement uses TRBV5-4 and TRBJ2-3, with TRBD2 identical over 10 bases. Germline V gene lookup returns CDR1 SGHNT and CDR2 YYREEE (reference sequence). The CDR3 is 15 amino acids. Germline trimming cut 1 base from V and 4 bases from J; bases unmatched to any gene: 3. CDR3 amino acids: CASSLIAGGPDTQYF. The CDR3 bases are TGTGCCAGCAGCTTGATAGCGGGAGGCCCAGATACGCAGTATTTT.

The rearrangement uses TRBV6-5 and TRBJ2-6, with D unresolved. Looked up from germline, CDR1 is MNHEY and CDR2 is SVGAGI. The CDR3 covers 11 residues. Trimming removed 4 bases from V and 6 bases from J, with 1 base in between. The DNA of the CDR3 is TGTGCCAGCAGTTCGGCCAACGTCCTGACTTTC. This codes for CASSSANVLTF.

V and J are TRBV6-5 and TRBJ1-2; TRBD1 agrees at 10 bases. CDR1 is MNHEY, CDR2 SVGAGI, per germline. CDR3 length: 15 amino acids. V dropped 2 bases and J dropped 4; count of bases not matched to a gene: 4. CDR3 region: CASSYGTGEAYGYTF. In nucleotides, the CDR3 is TGTGCCAGCAGTTACGGGACAGGGGAGGCCTATGGCTACACCTTC.

The chain employs TRBV11-2 and TRBJ2-6; no reliable D call. With 4 bases removed from V and 0 bases from J, the gap between germline ends came to 7 bases. The CDR3 runs 15 residues. Germline V gene lookup returns CDR1 SGHAT and CDR2 FQNNGV. The CDR3 is CASSSVPSGANVLTF. The CDR3 coding sequence is TGTGCCAGCAGCTCTGTCCCCTCTGGGGCCAACGTCCTGACTTTC.

V gene TRBV19 combines with J gene TRBJ2-3, with TRBD1 matching 10 bases. Germline values: CDR1 LNHDA, CDR2 SQIVND (reference sequence). V lost 6 bases, J lost 3 bases, and 12 bases stayed unmatched. The CDR3 has 17 amino acids. CDR3 region: CASSALRQGARTDTQYF. As DNA, the CDR3 is TGTGCCAGTAGCGCCCTCAGACAGGGGGCGAGAACAGATACGCAGTATTTT.